The rows below give T cell receptor beta chains drawn from one sample of a study of metastatic and nonmetastatic thyroid tumors. MiXCR re-clonotyped the PCR reads for TCRdb. The table has about 20,000 clones, nearly 25% seen once. The source material was tumor tissue. The receptors shown here come from a female donor with papillary thyroid cancer or a benign thyroid nodule (not recorded which). Some clones in this sample may be carry-over from other donors' samples. Both conserved end residues are part of each CDR3. A D gene is named only where the DNA matches it firmly. Clone size, where shown, is once, few, many, or a class for clones that have expanded.

abundance: NA; d_gene: NA; j_gene: TRBJ2-7; v_gene: TRBV7-6; CDR3nt: TGTGCCAGCAGTGGTCCCAAGGAGGCGCAGTACTTC; CDR3aa: CASSGPKEAQYF
abundance: many; d_gene: TRBD2; j_gene: TRBJ2-2; v_gene: TRBV27; CDR3nt: TGTGCCAGCAGTTTATCGCTAGCGGAAACGAACACCGGGGAGCTGTTTTTT; CDR3aa: CASSLSLAETNTGELFF
abundance: NA; d_gene: NA; j_gene: TRBJ2-3; v_gene: TRBV24-1; CDR3nt: TGTGCCACCGAAGGAAAGACAGGAATCACAGATACGCAGTATTTT; CDR3aa: CATEGKTGITDTQYF
abundance: once; d_gene: NA; j_gene: TRBJ1-4; v_gene: TRBV19; CDR3nt: TGTTCCAGTAGTACTTCAGGGAGGGTAGCTAATGAAAAACTGTTTTTT; CDR3aa: CSSSTSGRVANEKLFF
abundance: few; d_gene: NA; j_gene: TRBJ1-1; v_gene: TRBV6-2/TRBV6-3; CDR3nt: TGTGCCAGCAGTTACCGGGAAGGGACTGAAGCTTTCTTT; CDR3aa: CASSYREGTEAFF
abundance: NA; d_gene: NA; j_gene: TRBJ1-5; v_gene: TRBV6-1; CDR3nt: TGTGCCAGCAGTCACTATAGCAATCAGCCCCAGCATTTT; CDR3aa: CASSHYSNQPQHF
abundance: NA; d_gene: TRBD2; j_gene: TRBJ2-1; v_gene: TRBV27; CDR3nt: TGTGCCAGAGACAGCCCGGCTAGCGGAGTCAGCTCCTACAATGAGCAGTTCTTC; CDR3aa: CARDSPASGVSSYNEQFF
abundance: many; d_gene: TRBD2; j_gene: TRBJ2-1; v_gene: TRBV20-1; CDR3nt: TGCAGTGCCCCCGGGACTAGCTCCTACAATGAGCAGTTCTTC; CDR3aa: CSAPGTSSYNEQFF
abundance: few; d_gene: NA; j_gene: TRBJ1-6; v_gene: TRBV28; CDR3nt: TGCGCCACTCGACAGGTCACAAATTCACCCCTCCACTTT; CDR3aa: CATRQVTNSPLHF
abundance: few; d_gene: NA; j_gene: TRBJ1-5; v_gene: TRBV28; CDR3nt: TGTGCCTCGCGGACGTTTCACAATCAGCCCCAGCATTTT; CDR3aa: CASRTFHNQPQHF
abundance: NA; d_gene: NA; j_gene: TRBJ1-6; v_gene: TRBV12-3/TRBV12-4; CDR3nt: TGTGCCAGCCGGAGGGGAGCCGATTCACCCCTCCACTTT; CDR3aa: CASRRGADSPLHF
abundance: NA; d_gene: NA; j_gene: TRBJ2-7; v_gene: TRBV7-2; CDR3nt: TGTGCCAGCAGACGTAGAGGTTCTACGAAGCTCGGGCAGTACTTC; CDR3aa: CASRRRGSTKLGQYF
abundance: many; d_gene: TRBD2; j_gene: TRBJ2-3; v_gene: TRBV6-1; CDR3nt: TGTGCCAGCAGCCCTTGGGGAGGGGATACGCAGTATTTT; CDR3aa: CASSPWGGDTQYF
abundance: NA; d_gene: NA; j_gene: TRBJ1-2; v_gene: TRBV10-2; CDR3nt: TGCGCCAGCTCCTCATCACGGGATACTGAAATGTCTCGCGGCTACACCTTC; CDR3aa: CASSSSRDTEMSRGYTF
abundance: many; d_gene: TRBD1; j_gene: TRBJ1-1; v_gene: TRBV20-1; CDR3nt: TGCAGTGCTCTGACAGGGGCCGCTTTCTTT; CDR3aa: CSALTGAAFF
abundance: many; d_gene: NA; j_gene: TRBJ2-3; v_gene: TRBV11-2; CDR3nt: TGTGCCAGCAGCCCTAGACTAGTTGGAGTGGCAGATACGCAGTATTTT; CDR3aa: CASSPRLVGVADTQYF
abundance: NA; d_gene: NA; j_gene: TRBJ2-1; v_gene: TRBV20-1; CDR3nt: TGCAGTGCTAGGGTCGATCAGGTTGAGCAGTTCTTC; CDR3aa: CSARVDQVEQFF
abundance: medium-sized; d_gene: TRBD1; j_gene: TRBJ2-7; v_gene: TRBV30; CDR3nt: TGTGCCTGGAGTGTACAGGGACAGGGGGTCTACGAGCAGTACTTC; CDR3aa: CAWSVQGQGVYEQYF
abundance: few; d_gene: TRBD1; j_gene: TRBJ1-2; v_gene: TRBV6-1; CDR3nt: TGTGCCACCGGGACAGGGAGTAACTATTTCTACACCTTC; CDR3aa: CATGTGSNYFYTF
abundance: many; d_gene: TRBD2; j_gene: TRBJ2-5; v_gene: TRBV25-1; CDR3nt: TGTGCCAGCAGTGGAGCGGGAGGATACCAAGAGACCCAGTACTTC; CDR3aa: CASSGAGGYQETQYF
abundance: few; d_gene: NA; j_gene: TRBJ2-7; v_gene: TRBV28; CDR3nt: TGTGCCAGCAGGGGAGGCGGGATTACCGACGAGCAGTACTTC; CDR3aa: CASRGGGITDEQYF
abundance: medium-sized; d_gene: NA; j_gene: TRBJ1-2; v_gene: TRBV20-1; CDR3nt: TGCAGTGCCCCTGGGGGGGGCGCGGACTATGGCTACACCTTC; CDR3aa: CSAPGGGADYGYTF
abundance: NA; d_gene: NA; j_gene: TRBJ1-3; v_gene: TRBV6-1; CDR3nt: TGTGCCAGCAGGGTGGATGTGCGACCCTCTGGAAACACCATATATTTT; CDR3aa: CASRVDVRPSGNTIYF
abundance: NA; d_gene: NA; j_gene: TRBJ2-1; v_gene: TRBV6-5; CDR3nt: TGTGCCAGCAGTTACAACAAGGGGGGGCAGACTTACTACAATGAGCAGTTCTTC; CDR3aa: CASSYNKGGQTYYNEQFF
abundance: few; d_gene: TRBD2; j_gene: TRBJ2-7; v_gene: TRBV20-1; CDR3nt: TGCAGTGCTAGAGAGGGCGTGGGAGCGGGGGGGAGCTACGAGCAGTACTTC; CDR3aa: CSAREGVGAGGSYEQYF
abundance: few; d_gene: NA; j_gene: TRBJ2-7; v_gene: TRBV3-1; CDR3nt: TGTGCCAGCAGCCAAGACACAGGTCTCTACGAGCAGTACTTC; CDR3aa: CASSQDTGLYEQYF
abundance: NA; d_gene: TRBD1; j_gene: TRBJ2-7; v_gene: TRBV5-1; CDR3nt: TGCGCCAGCACCCCCTCGGACAGGGCCTACGAGCAGTACTTC; CDR3aa: CASTPSDRAYEQYF
abundance: many; d_gene: TRBD2; j_gene: TRBJ2-5; v_gene: TRBV11-2; CDR3nt: TGTGCCAGCAGCATCAATGAATGGGCTAGCGGCTTCCAAGAGACCCAGTACTTC; CDR3aa: CASSINEWASGFQETQYF
abundance: NA; d_gene: NA; j_gene: TRBJ1-1; v_gene: TRBV11-3; CDR3nt: TGTGCCAGCAGCTTAGGGCGGGCGAACACTGAAGCTTTCTTT; CDR3aa: CASSLGRANTEAFF
abundance: many; d_gene: NA; j_gene: TRBJ2-7; v_gene: TRBV5-4; CDR3nt: TGTGCCAGCAGCTTGCAGGGGGGCCCGGGCTACGAGCAGTACTTC; CDR3aa: CASSLQGGPGYEQYF
abundance: medium-sized; d_gene: NA; j_gene: TRBJ1-2; v_gene: TRBV6-1; CDR3nt: TGTGCCAGCAGGGTAAGGACGCACGGCTACACCTTC; CDR3aa: CASRVRTHGYTF
abundance: NA; d_gene: NA; j_gene: TRBJ2-7; v_gene: TRBV20-1; CDR3nt: TGCAGTGCTAGAGATCTAGGAGTATCATCCTACGAGCAGTACTTC; CDR3aa: CSARDLGVSSYEQYF